This passage covers 30 T cell receptor beta chains from one sample sequenced in a study of radiation and T cells in renal cell carcinoma. This table comes from immunoSEQ multiplex PCR, and its TCRdb copy is limited to in-frame clones, with some not included. This table holds some 120,000 clones, 75% to 90% found once. Time point reported: blood 2 weeks post-SBRT. Specified treatment: 15 Gy SBRT to primary tumor, nephrectomy 4 weeks later. The specimen comprised blood, sampled from a patient whose treatment included radiotherapy and nephrectomy. Receptor source: a woman aged 55-69 years with renal cell carcinoma.

This clone was picked up one time. The chain couples TRBV7-9 to TRBJ2-7; 15 nucleotides align to TRBD2. The trim removed 9 bases at V and 0 bases at J, leaving 6 bases unmatched. In germline, CDR1 is SEHNR, CDR2 FQNEAQ (reference sequence). The CDR3 runs to 16 residues. The CDR3 DNA reads TGTGCCAGTTCGGGACTAGCGGGGGGAAGCTCCTACGAGCAGTACTTC. This codes for CASSGLAGGSSYEQYF.

V is TRBV9 and J is TRBJ2-3; 8 bases are a match to TRBD1. Per germline, CDR1 SGDLS and CDR2 YYNGEE. Losses at the gene ends were 0 bases for V and 4 bases for J; bases not matched to a gene: 4. The CDR3 runs 15 residues. In DNA form, the CDR3 reads TGTGCCAGCAGCGTAGCGGACAGGGTGCCAGATACGCAGTATTTT. Translated, it gives CASSVADRVPDTQYF.

Notes on this clone: At the DNA level, this CDR3 is encoded by other sequences in the same sample as well. The chain combines TRBV30 with TRBJ1-6; unclear D gene. V was pared by 0 bases and J by 0 bases, with 6 bases between. CDR3 length equals 15 residues. Germline V gene data show CDR1 as GTSNPN and CDR2 as SVGIG (reference sequence). CDR3 residues: CAWSVSSSYNSPLHF. CDR3 nucleotides: TGTGCCTGGAGTGTATCAAGCTCCTATAATTCACCCCTCCACTTT.

The rearrangement joins TRBV29-1 to TRBJ2-7; TRBD2 is a possible D gene (7 bases). Germline CDR1 reads SQVTM; CDR2 reads ANQGSEA. The germline V and J ends were trimmed by 5 bases and 3 bases, with 11 bases remaining between them. The CDR3 consists of 12 residues. CDR3 DNA: TGCAGCGTTACGGGGGGCCACTACGAGCAGTACTTC. As protein: CSVTGGHYEQYF.

This sequence joins TRBV4-1 and TRBJ2-5; 12 nucleotides line up with TRBD2. Germline trimming cut 0 bases from V and 1 base from J; bases unmatched to any gene: 9. The V gene's germline CDR1 is MGHRA and CDR2 YSYEKL. CDR3 length: 19 amino acids. The CDR3 DNA reads as TGCGCCAGCAGCCAAGATGGACTAGCGGGGCTTATCTCCCAAGAGACCCAGTACTTC. It codes for CASSQDGLAGLISQETQYF.

The chain employs TRBV29-1 and TRBJ2-5, with 13 bases lining up with TRBD2. Germline CDR1 reads SQVTM; CDR2 reads ANQGSEA. This CDR3 contains 16 residues. Germline trimming cut 6 bases from V and 8 bases from J; bases unmatched to any gene: 15. As DNA, the CDR3 is TGCAGCGTAACACAGTTCGGACTAGCGGGAGTAGGCACCCAGTACTTC. Encoded protein: CSVTQFGLAGVGTQYF.

This sequence joins TRBV19 and TRBJ2-6; 12 bases map to TRBD1. Losses at the gene ends were 4 bases for V and 2 bases for J; bases not matched to a gene: 3. The CDR3 is made up of 17 amino acids. Germline V gene data show CDR1 as LNHDA and CDR2 as SQIVND (reference sequence). The CDR3 sequence is CASSSRDRGPGANVLTF. CDR3 sequence (DNA): TGTGCCAGTAGTAGCCGGGACAGGGGGCCTGGGGCCAACGTCCTGACTTTC.

The V gene is TRBV10-3, the J gene TRBJ1-2; 10 nucleotides match TRBD1. The junction had 2 bases not matched to a gene; V was cut back by 4 bases and J by 3 bases. Germline assignment: CDR1 ENHRY and CDR2 SYGVKD. This CDR3 is 14 amino acids long. The CDR3, as DNA: TGTGCCATCAGTGCCGGGACAGGGGACTATGGCTACACCTTC. Amino acids: CAISAGTGDYGYTF.

The V and J genes are TRBV7-9 and TRBJ1-5; D gene uncertain. This CDR3 spans 13 amino acids. V dropped 3 bases and J dropped 4 bases, with 7 bases sitting between them. CDR1 and CDR2 from the germline V gene are SEHNR and FQNEAQ (reference sequence). The CDR3 spells CASSLGPNQPQHF. The CDR3 nucleotides read TGTGCCAGCAGCTTGGGCCCTAATCAGCCCCAGCATTTT.

The table lists this clone with a count of one. The chain combines TRBV9 with TRBJ2-1; 7 bases map to TRBD2. The V gene end was trimmed by 4 bases and the J gene end by 1 base; junction bases not matched to a gene: 8. This CDR3 spans 16 amino acids. CDR1 SGDLS and CDR2 YYNGEE come from the germline V gene. DNA for the CDR3: TGTGCCAGCAGCCCTAAGACTAGCCGTTCCTACAATGAGCAGTTCTTC. This translates into CASSPKTSRSYNEQFF.

The rearrangement uses TRBV2 and TRBJ1-2; D is ambiguous. Germline V CDR1 and CDR2: SNHLY, FYNNEI. CDR3 length: 13 residues. V lost 1 base, J lost 0 bases, and 3 bases lay in between. This CDR3 reads CASSEGSNYGYTF. The CDR3 nucleotides read TGTGCCAGCAGTGAAGGATCTAACTATGGCTACACCTTC.

The chain recombines TRBV7-2 with TRBJ2-1, with a tentative D call TRBD1 (6 bases). This CDR3 is 15 amino acids long. Trimming removed 4 bases at V and 9 bases at J, with 19 bases between. The germline gives CDR1 SGHTA, CDR2 FQGNSA. The CDR3 is CASSSKLGAPSEQFF. CDR3 nucleotides: TGTGCCAGCAGCTCCAAGCTGGGGGCTCCCAGTGAGCAGTTCTTC.

V usage is TRBV27 and J usage is TRBJ1-5; 7 positions match TRBD1. The V gene end was trimmed by 6 bases and the J gene end by 6 bases; junction bases not matched to a gene: 8. Germline-derived CDR1 and CDR2 are MNHEY and SMNVEV (reference sequence). CDR3 length: 14 amino acids. DNA for the CDR3: TGTGCCAGCAGCAACGGACCAGGGGGTCAGCCCCAGCATTTT. Translation gives CASSNGPGGQPQHF.

V usage is TRBV30 and J usage is TRBJ2-2, with TRBD2 identical over 8 bases. This CDR3 has 15 amino acids. The V segment lost 2 bases and the J segment 6 bases; nucleotides outside the gene matches: 8. Germline CDR1 and CDR2: GTSNPN and SVGIG (reference sequence). CDR3 residues: CAWSPGLVAPGELFF. CDR3 nucleotides: TGTGCCTGGAGTCCGGGACTAGTGGCCCCCGGGGAGCTGTTTTTT. Supplemented by reference TRBV30 and TRBJ2-2, the full variable domain reads SQTIHQWPATLVQPVGSPLSLECTVEGTSNPNLYWYRQAAGRGLQLLFYSVGIGQISSEVPQNLSASRPQDRQFILSSKKLLLSDSGFYLCAWSPGLVAPGELFFGEGSRLTVL.

The V and J genes are TRBV9 and TRBJ2-7, with 9 bases lining up with TRBD1. Germline trimming cut 3 bases from V and 0 bases from J; bases unmatched to any gene: 7. Germline assignment: CDR1 SGDLS and CDR2 YYNGEE. The CDR3 is made up of 16 amino acids. CDR3: CASSAGGTGSSYEQYF. The CDR3 DNA reads as TGTGCCAGCAGCGCCGGGGGGACAGGGAGCTCCTACGAGCAGTACTTC.

The V call is TRBV19, the J call TRBJ2-5; the match to TRBD2 covers 9 bases. CDR1 is LNHDA, CDR2 SQIVND, per germline (reference sequence). The V gene end was trimmed by 5 bases and the J gene end by 5 bases; junction bases not matched to a gene: 3. The CDR3 runs 13 residues. This CDR3 is CASSWSGGETQYF. The CDR3, as DNA: TGTGCCAGTAGTTGGAGCGGGGGGGAGACCCAGTACTTC. Full variable domain (outside the CDR3, taken from reference TRBV19 and TRBJ2-5): DGGITQSPKYLFRKEGQNVTLSCEQNLNHDAMYWYRQDPGQGLRLIYYSQIVNDFQKGDIAEGYSVSREKKESFPLTVTSAQKNPTAFYLCASSWSGGETQYFGPGTRLLVL.

The V gene is TRBV18, the J gene TRBJ1-3, with a weak D call TRBD1 (6 bases). CDR3 length: 13 amino acids. V was trimmed by 3 bases and J by 6 bases, leaving 9 bases between them. Germline V CDR1 and CDR2: KGHSH, LQKENI. As DNA, the CDR3 is TGTGCCAGCTCACCGGGGGCAGCAAACACCATATATTTT. Protein product: CASSPGAANTIYF.

This rearrangement joins TRBV28 to TRBJ1-2; 7 nucleotides match TRBD1. Germline V CDR1 and CDR2: MDHEN, SYDVKM. The CDR3 spans 15 residues. The trim removed 7 bases at V and 4 bases at J, leaving 12 bases unmatched. CDR3 DNA: TGTGCCAGCACTAGTGGAGCAGGGGGAGGCTATGGCTACACCTTC. This sequence encodes CASTSGAGGGYGYTF.

The rearrangement links TRBV4-1 to TRBJ1-2; D not resolved. The CDR3 covers 13 residues. The ends were cut back, 0 bases at V and 5 bases at J, with 7 bases in the middle. The germline V gene encodes CDR1 MGHRA and CDR2 YSYEKL. CDR3 DNA sequence: TGCGCCAGCAGCCAAGATGGCAATTATGGCTACACCTTC. Its protein product is CASSQDGNYGYTF.

This clone was seen only once. The V gene is TRBV5-1, the J gene TRBJ1-2; TRBD1 might be the D (5 bases). In germline, CDR1 is SGHRS, CDR2 YFSETQ. Trimming removed 2 bases from V and 4 bases from J, with 12 bases in between. The CDR3 spans 14 residues. CDR3 in DNA: TGCGCCAGCAGCTTTTCGGGGGGGAGCTATGGCTACACCTTC. Translation gives CASSFSGGSYGYTF.

The genes are TRBV6-5 and TRBJ2-1; 8 bases are shared with TRBD1. With 2 bases clipped from V and 5 bases from J, the junction kept 5 bases outside the gene matches. The CDR3 sequence is 15 residues long. Germline V gene data show CDR1 as MNHEY and CDR2 as SVGAGI. The DNA of the CDR3 is TGTGCCAGCAGTTACGAACAGGGGGGCCACAATGAGCAGTTCTTC. This translates into CASSYEQGGHNEQFF.

Details on this clone: The junction departs from the called germline gene at one end, perhaps through a read error. The chain uses TRBV2 and TRBJ2-5, with 9 nucleotides matching TRBD1. Germline loops: CDR1 SNHLY, CDR2 FYNNEI. The CDR3 loop spans 11 amino acids. The CDR3 sequence: CASRLGTGTHF. For the CDR3, the DNA is TGTGCCAGCAGACTTGGGACAGGGACTCACTTC. The whole variable domain, filled in from reference TRBV2 and TRBJ2-5, reads EPEVTQTPSHQVTQMGQEVILRCVPISNHLYFYWYRQILGQKVEFLVSFYNNEISEKSEIFDDQFSVERPDGSNFTLKIRSTKLEDSAMYFCASRLGTGTHFGPGTRLLVL.

The chain carries TRBV9 and TRBJ2-7, with no clear D. Germline V CDR1 and CDR2: SGDLS, YYNGEE. V was clipped by 0 bases and J by 6 bases, with 13 bases between them. This CDR3 has 14 amino acids. In nucleotides, the CDR3 is TGTGCCAGCAGCGTAGATCTCTCCCCCCGCGAGCAGTACTTC. It yields the protein CASSVDLSPREQYF.

The chain couples TRBV7-2 to TRBJ1-3; 12 bases fit TRBD1. Germline V gives CDR1 SGHTA, CDR2 FQGNSA. The CDR3 contains 17 residues. The ends lost 5 bases at V and 3 bases at J; junction bases unmatched: 8. CDR3 sequence reads: CASSPGQGAADGNTIYF. CDR3 DNA sequence: TGTGCCAGCAGCCCGGGACAGGGGGCAGCGGATGGAAACACCATATATTTT.

The chain joins TRBV27 to TRBJ1-3; D unclear. CDR3 size: 15 residues. The V end was cut by 0 bases, the J end by 3 bases, with 9 bases between. Germline assignment: CDR1 MNHEY and CDR2 SMNVEV (reference sequence). The DNA of the CDR3 is TGTGCCAGCAGTTTATCGTACGGGGTTGGAAACACCATATATTTT. Translated, it gives CASSLSYGVGNTIYF.

This CDR3 is CASSEELAGAYF. The CDR3 DNA reads as TGTGCCAGCAGTGAAGAACTAGCGGGAGCTTACTTC. The J gene is TRBJ2-4, the V gene TRBV2; 11 nucleotides line up with TRBD2. This CDR3 is 12 amino acids long. Per the germline V gene, CDR1 is SNHLY and CDR2 is FYNNEI. Germline trimming cut 1 base from V and 16 bases from J; bases unmatched to any gene: 3.

The chain joins TRBV6-5 to TRBJ1-1; D gene uncertain. This CDR3 contains 11 residues. Between the trimmed V and J ends, which lost 6 bases and 2 bases, there was a span of 4 bases. Germline loops: CDR1 MNHEY, CDR2 SVGAGI. As DNA, the CDR3 is TGTGCCAGCAGCCACAACACTGAAGCTTTCTTT. This sequence encodes CASSHNTEAFF.

V is TRBV5-6 and J is TRBJ1-1, with D maybe TRBD1 (5 bases). The CDR3 loop spans 12 amino acids. Germline V lookup: CDR1 SGHDT, CDR2 YYEEEE. Deletions cut 6 bases from V and 8 bases from J, with 14 bases between. CDR3 residues: CASNLGGGEAFF. CDR3 coding DNA: TGTGCCAGCAATCTGGGGGGTGGCGAAGCTTTCTTT.

Here the CDR3 reads CASSTRTSLHGHNEQFF. The CDR3 DNA follows: TGTGCCAGCAGCACCCGGACCTCATTGCATGGTCACAATGAGCAGTTCTTC. The chain recombines TRBV9 with TRBJ2-1; D unclear. Looked up from germline, CDR1 is SGDLS and CDR2 is YYNGEE. V was pared by 4 bases and J by 5 bases, with 22 bases between. CDR3 length: 17 residues.

This chain uses TRBV19 with TRBJ2-5, with D unresolved. Trimming left V 3 bases short and J 5 bases short, with 7 bases between. Germline CDR1 is LNHDA and CDR2 is SQIVND (reference sequence). CDR3 length: 12 amino acids. The CDR3 protein is CASSMVKETQYF. The DNA of the CDR3 is TGTGCCAGTAGTATGGTAAAGGAGACCCAGTACTTC.